The clone carrying this T cell receptor (beta chain) was observed many times. The antigen is unknown. The data derive from a study of CD8 T cells in ankylosing spondylitis. Study outcomes and limitations: Prior work had noted some motif variants in reactive arthritis blood and synovial fluid. Matched synovial fluid from ankylosing spondylitis patients was reported to be enriched for disease-linked clones. A TCR beta motif of roughly eight highly homologous variants appeared characteristic of ankylosing spondylitis blood.

The V gene's germline CDR1 is MDHEN and CDR2 SYDVKM. Deletions cut 6 bases from V and 0 bases from J, with 16 bases between. The CDR3 runs 16 residues. Quantitative 5'-RACE with molecular barcodes generated TCR beta libraries. TCRdb redid the calling of the 5' RACE reads with MiXCR, one entry per CDR3 protein. Here the sample spans 85,000 to 100,000 distinct CDR3 sequences, about 9% being singletons. The receptor was isolated from a male donor with ankylosing spondylitis or in good health (not recorded which). Sequences were obtained from blood, either unsorted or a sorted T cell fraction (not recorded which). V and J are TRBV28 and TRBJ2-3; tentative D call: TRBD2 (6 bases). CDR3 in DNA: TGTGCCAGCAGGCGGGACTTACTCACTAGCACAGATACGCAGTATTTT. Translation: CASRRDLLTSTDTQYF.